This T cell receptor beta chain is from a study of beta chain features in type 1 diabetes. On the study more broadly: Across the samples, roughly 99 million sorted cells were examined in total. General study points: Any HLA effect on TCRB rearrangement was left unresolved by small sub-analyses. Type 1 diabetes patients had TCRB CDR3s that were shorter (moderately but significantly so) in all four CD4+ subsets.

What was sequenced were expressed TCRB transcripts, since all of the isolated RNA had been reverse transcribed. TCRdb's table, derived via immunoSEQ multiplex PCR, lists solely in-frame clones and lacks some. Of 140,000 to 150,000 clones in the sample, about 44% were seen once. The CDR3 is 14 amino acids. The V segment lost 1 base and the J segment 4 bases; nucleotides outside the gene matches: 2. The germline gives CDR1 LNHDA, CDR2 SQIVND (reference sequence). With regard to this clone: Antigen unknown.

Sequencing was carried out using Tregs from blood. This chain joins TRBV19 and TRBJ2-7; 9 nucleotides agree with TRBD1. This receptor was obtained from a man younger than 30 in good health. The CDR3 region is CASSIAGQGYEQYF. CDR3 DNA sequence: TGTGCCAGTAGTATAGCCGGACAGGGGTACGAGCAGTACTTC.